Following are 18 T cell receptor beta chains from one sample sequenced in a study of blood T cells in healthy people across ages. Primers used in a second PCR of about 7 to 12 cycles were a sample-barcoded 5' primer and a J-beta primer mix. TCRdb used MiXCR to reprocess the 5' RACE reads, holding one entry per CDR3 protein. The table lists about 560,000 distinct CDR3 sequences, about 27% of them singletons, with 3% to 4.5% in the top ten. In addition, the sample was reused for a study of T cells of mothers and their children.

Sequenced sample: blood. Receptor source: a boy younger than 10 in good health.

A word on this clonotype: Compared with germline, one end of the junction differs, possibly owing to a read error. The chain has TRBV2 and TRBJ2-5; D remains ambiguous. Germline-derived CDR1 and CDR2 are SNHLY and FYNNEI. This CDR3 contains 14 residues. In nucleotides, the CDR3 is TGTGCCAGCAGGGAAGACAACCCCGGCGCAGAGCAGTACTTC. This sequence encodes CASREDNPGAEQYF.

This chain uses TRBV10-1 with TRBJ2-2; no definite D call. CDR1 and CDR2 from the germline V gene are WNHNN and SYGVQD (reference sequence). Trimming shortened V by 6 bases and J by 7 bases, and 18 bases separated the two germline ends. The length of the CDR3 is 15 residues. The CDR3, as DNA: TGCGCCAGCAGCCCCAATACCTTCGGAAACGGGGAGCTGTTTTTT. Translated, it gives CASSPNTFGNGELFF.

This clonotype was recorded many times. The chain carries TRBV20-1 and TRBJ2-5, with TRBD2 matching over 9 bases. Germline-derived CDR1 and CDR2 are DFQATT and SNEGSKA (reference sequence). The ends lost 5 bases at V and 9 bases at J; junction bases unmatched: 13. This CDR3 comprises 14 residues. This CDR3 is CSAAASGDLVSQYF. In DNA, the CDR3 is TGCAGTGCTGCTGCTAGCGGGGACTTGGTGTCCCAGTACTTC.

This clonotype occurred a few times. J is TRBJ1-1 and V is TRBV7-9; TRBD1 matches 8 bases. The length of the CDR3 is 15 residues. With 1 base clipped from V and 0 bases from J, the junction kept 1 base outside the gene matches. Looked up from germline, CDR1 is SEHNR and CDR2 is FQNEAQ (reference sequence). This chain's CDR3 is CASSLGTGMNTEAFF. For the CDR3, the DNA is TGTGCCAGCAGCTTAGGGACAGGGATGAACACTGAAGCTTTCTTT.

Only a few counts were recorded for this clonotype. V and J are TRBV7-2 and TRBJ2-2; 9 bases fit TRBD2. CDR3 length: 15 amino acids. V lost 5 bases and J lost 7; bases outside the gene matches: 8. CDR1 and CDR2 (germline): SGHTA, FQGNSA. CDR3 nucleotide sequence: TGTGCCAGCAGCCCAGAACAAGCGGGAGGCGGGGAGCTGTTTTTT. This gives the protein CASSPEQAGGGELFF. Variable domain in full (rest from reference TRBV7-2 and TRBJ2-2): GAGVSQSPSNKVTEKGKDVELRCDPISGHTALYWYRQSLGQGLEFLIYFQGNSAPDKSGLPSDRFSAERTGGSVSTLTIQRTQQEDSAVYLCASSPEQAGGGELFFGEGSRLTVL.

This clonotype was counted only a few times. The rearrangement links TRBV5-1 to TRBJ2-1; possible D gene TRBD1, 5 bases. The CDR3 length is 15 residues. Between the trimmed V and J ends, which lost 0 bases and 6 bases, there was a span of 13 bases. Germline V gene lookup returns CDR1 SGHRS and CDR2 YFSETQ. This CDR3 reads CASSLAIDSPNEQFF. CDR3 DNA sequence: TGCGCCAGCAGCTTGGCTATCGACAGCCCCAATGAGCAGTTCTTC.

The chain is built from TRBV5-1 and TRBJ2-2, with 8 bases aligning to TRBD2. The germline CDR1 and CDR2 sequences are SGHRS and YFSETQ. The length of the CDR3 is 16 residues. Trimming removed 4 bases from V and 3 bases from J; junction bases left unmatched: 8. The CDR3 nucleotides are TGCGCCAGCAGCCGAACCTCAGCGGGAGACACCGGGGAGCTGTTTTTT. Its translation is CASSRTSAGDTGELFF.

J is TRBJ1-5 and V is TRBV12-3 or TRBV12-4; TRBD1 aligns across 8 bases. The CDR3 sequence is 17 residues long. V lost 5 bases, J lost 3 bases, and 12 bases stayed unmatched. In nucleotides, the CDR3 is TGTGCCAGCAGTCCCCCGGCAGGGGGCGGGAACAATCAGCCCCAGCATTTT. Encoded protein: CASSPPAGGGNNQPQHF.

The J gene is TRBJ2-2, the V gene TRBV5-1, with 11 bases that match TRBD2. The trim removed 4 bases at V and 6 bases at J, leaving 8 bases unmatched. The CDR3 is 16 residues long. Germline V lookup: CDR1 SGHRS, CDR2 YFSETQ. CDR3 sequence reads: CASSGGLAVNAGELFF. CDR3 bases: TGCGCCAGCAGCGGGGGACTAGCGGTAAACGCCGGGGAGCTGTTTTTT.

This clonotype was detected only a few times. The chain is built from TRBV10-3 and TRBJ1-4; D perhaps matches TRBD1 (5 bases). Germline V CDR1 and CDR2: ENHRY, SYGVKD. Trimming left V 4 bases short and J 6 bases short, with 21 bases between. The CDR3 covers 17 residues. The CDR3 DNA reads TGTGCCATCAGTGTGAACCCGCTCGGGACGGGGGATGAAAAACTGTTTTTT. It codes for CAISVNPLGTGDEKLFF.

This clonotype was counted only a few times. This chain links TRBV10-3 with TRBJ2-1; 8 bases agree with TRBD2. J gave up 4 bases and V 6 bases, and 8 bases lay outside the gene matches. The CDR3 has 15 residues. Germline CDR1 reads ENHRY; CDR2 reads SYGVKD. CDR3 protein: CAIRGGSGDYNEQFF. CDR3 coding DNA: TGTGCCATCAGGGGAGGTAGCGGGGATTACAATGAGCAGTTCTTC.

The chain couples TRBV11-2 to TRBJ2-1; 11 nucleotides line up with TRBD1. Germline V gives CDR1 SGHAT, CDR2 FQNNGV. The length of the CDR3 is 14 residues. The trim removed 8 bases at V and 3 bases at J, leaving 3 bases unmatched. The DNA of the CDR3 is TGTGCCAGCGCCGGGACAGGGGGCTACAATGAGCAGTTCTTC. Protein product: CASAGTGGYNEQFF.

The genes are TRBV5-1 and TRBJ2-1, with TRBD2 as a possible D gene (6 bases). V was cut by 3 bases and J by 8 bases, with 12 bases left in between. This CDR3 contains 13 residues. Germline lookup yields CDR1 SGHRS and CDR2 YFSETQ. CDR3 nucleotides: TGCGCCAGCAGCTCGACTAGTGTCGATGAGCAGTTCTTC. Translated, it gives CASSSTSVDEQFF.

This clonotype occurred a few times. The chain employs TRBV20-1 and TRBJ2-5, with 16 bases aligning to TRBD2. Matching the DNA end better, TRBJ2-7 makes the J call doubtful. The germline CDR1 and CDR2 sequences are DFQATT and SNEGSKA (reference sequence). The CDR3 totals 16 residues. The DNA of the CDR3 is TGCAGTGCCACCGGGACTAGCGGGAGGGCCCGCAACGAGCAGTACTTC. It translates to CSATGTSGRARNEQYF.

The table lists this clonotype with a few counts. The chain has TRBV2 and TRBJ2-7; 9 bases align to TRBD1. V gave up 5 bases and J gave up 3 bases; unmatched junction bases: 5. Germline V lookup: CDR1 SNHLY, CDR2 FYNNEI. The CDR3 consists of 14 residues. The chain's CDR3 is CASSPRDRDYEQYF. The DNA of the CDR3 is TGTGCCAGCAGTCCCCGGGACAGGGACTACGAGCAGTACTTC.

V gene TRBV6-6 combines with J gene TRBJ2-5; TRBD2 aligns across 9 bases. The CDR3 extends over 16 amino acids. Germline V gene data show CDR1 as MNHNY and CDR2 as SVGAGI (reference sequence). Germline trimming cut 8 bases from V and 5 bases from J; bases unmatched to any gene: 15. The CDR3 coding sequence is TGTGCCAGCTCAACGTACTCGCGGGGGGGCCTGGAGACCCAGTACTTC. It is translated as CASSTYSRGGLETQYF.

The V gene is TRBV5-1, the J gene TRBJ2-4, with D maybe TRBD1 (5 bases). Looked up from germline, CDR1 is SGHRS and CDR2 is YFSETQ. The CDR3 has 18 residues. V was clipped by 1 base and J by 1 base, with 18 bases between them. The CDR3: CASSLCQGDFRAKNIQYF. The CDR3 DNA sequence: TGCGCCAGCAGCTTGTGCCAGGGCGACTTTAGGGCCAAAAACATTCAGTACTTC.

This chain joins TRBV4-3 and TRBJ1-1; no definite D call. Germline CDR1 and CDR2: LGHNA and YSLEER. V was shortened by 4 bases and J by 1 base, with 10 bases between the two germline ends. The CDR3 has 14 amino acids. This CDR3 is CASSLDAANTEAFF. DNA for the CDR3: TGCGCCAGCAGCCTGGACGCGGCGAACACTGAAGCTTTCTTT.